This TCR beta chain appears in the sequencing data of a study of T cell changes during pregnancy in multiple sclerosis. Assay used: immunoSEQ multiplex PCR; TCRdb lists only in-frame clones, some missing. The table includes roughly 60,000 clones, more than 90% detected once. V was shortened by 6 bases and J by 1 base, with 9 bases between the two germline ends. CDR1 is MNHNS, CDR2 SASEGT, per germline. CDR3 length equals 13 residues. The sequencing here drew on peripheral blood, taken in the second trimester of pregnancy. V and J are TRBV6-1 and TRBJ1-1, with a weak D call TRBD1 (6 bases). This receptor was taken from a female donor with multiple sclerosis, enrolled in a pregnancy study. The CDR3 sequence: CASRTGQNTEAFF. CDR3 sequence (DNA): TGTGCCAGCAGAACGGGACAGAACACTGAAGCTTTCTTT.